This TCR beta chain was recovered during a study of blood T cell repertoires in COVID-19. Study summary: Whether acute or convalescent, the COVID-19 samples came from the United States, Italy and Spain. From T cells, B-cell-depleted T cells, or PBMCs came the material, which was cDNA or gDNA.

In the study's own analysis: By means of reference gene primer amplification, nucleated cell counts were estimated. Sequencing used immunoSEQ multiplex PCR; TCRdb keeps in-frame clones, though not all of them. V, J and clone size derive from that table, while D and trimming were established from the DNA sequence. The table has 120,000 or so clones, around 89% seen once. This clone was counted only a few times. Sequenced input: peripheral blood. The origin of this receptor is a man in his 70s with active or convalescent COVID-19.

Written as DNA, the CDR3 is TGTGCCAGCAGCCGACGACAGGGAAGGGTGGGGGAGCAGTACTTC. It yields the protein CASSRRQGRVGEQYF. This chain links TRBV13 with TRBJ2-7; 7 bases fit TRBD1. Trimming cost V 5 bases and J 7 bases; bases outside gene matches: 14. The CDR3 sequence is 15 residues long. Germline lookup yields CDR1 PRHDT and CDR2 FYEKMQ (reference sequence). Variable domain in full (rest from reference TRBV13 and TRBJ2-7): AAGVIQSPRHLIKEKRETATLKCYPIPRHDTVYWYQQGPGQDPQFLISFYEKMQSDKGSIPDRFSAQQFSDYHSELNMSSLELGDSALYFCASSRRQGRVGEQYFGPGTRLTVT.